The T cell receptor (beta chain) under discussion was sequenced for a study of tumour-infiltrating T cells in Burkitt lymphoma (dated by TCRdb to about 2020). General notes on the study: Clinical outcome was correlated with TCR repertoire data, and overall and progression-free survival were found to be predicted by productive clonality independently of established prognosticators, including age at diagnosis.

The CDR3 covers 12 residues, taking in both the cysteine and the phenylalanine. The read is trimmed to its CDR3 DNA, 36 bases read in frame from base 1. At the junction V is shortened by 4 bases and J by 2 bases, with 4 bases in between. CDR1 and CDR2, per the germline V gene, are SNHLY and FYNNEI. Based on its abundance in the sample, this clone is medium-sized (0.01 to 0.1%). The antigen it binds to is not known. Per-base quality was not reported, and no clone a single base away is much larger than it. The sample holds other DNA sequences that translate to the same CDR3. Preparation of the library involved the immunoSEQ multiplex PCR assay. As stored in TCRdb, this immuneACCESS dataset retains in-frame rearrangements with V and J assigned. A fraction of the clones does not appear; measured against another copy, unresolved V genes explain less than half of the discrepancy, and the remainder lacks a known reason. The table for this sample lists around 5,600 clones; around 16% of them were counted only once. In total, the top ten clones hold more than 13% of the sample.

This TCR derives from a human donor with diffuse large B-cell lymphoma. The chain links TRBV2 with TRBJ2-3, with the D gene not clear enough to name. The sequenced sample consisted of tumor tissue. The CDR3 region reads CASSVATDTQYF. The DNA is as follows: TGTGCCAGCAGTGTGGCCACAGATACGCAGTATTTT.